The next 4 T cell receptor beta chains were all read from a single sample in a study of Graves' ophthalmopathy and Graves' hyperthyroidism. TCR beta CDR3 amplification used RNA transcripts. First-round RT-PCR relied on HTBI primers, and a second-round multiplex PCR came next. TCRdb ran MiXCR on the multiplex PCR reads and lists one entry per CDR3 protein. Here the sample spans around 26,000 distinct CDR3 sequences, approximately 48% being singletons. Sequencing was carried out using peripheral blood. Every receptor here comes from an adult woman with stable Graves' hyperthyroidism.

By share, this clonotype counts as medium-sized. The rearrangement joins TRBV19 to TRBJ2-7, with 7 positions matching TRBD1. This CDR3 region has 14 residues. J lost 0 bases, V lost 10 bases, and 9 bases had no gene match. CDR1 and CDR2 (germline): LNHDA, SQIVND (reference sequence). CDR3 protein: CATTPQGFSYEQYF. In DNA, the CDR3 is TGTGCCACTACGCCACAGGGGTTCTCCTACGAGCAGTACTTC.

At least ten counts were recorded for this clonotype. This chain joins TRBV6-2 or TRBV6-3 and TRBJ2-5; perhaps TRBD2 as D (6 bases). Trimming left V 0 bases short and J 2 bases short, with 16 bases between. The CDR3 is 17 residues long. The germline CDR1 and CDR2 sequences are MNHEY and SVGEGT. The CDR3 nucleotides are TGTGCCAGCAGTTACTCGATACTAGCTGGTAATCAAGAGACCCAGTACTTC. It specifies CASSYSILAGNQETQYF.

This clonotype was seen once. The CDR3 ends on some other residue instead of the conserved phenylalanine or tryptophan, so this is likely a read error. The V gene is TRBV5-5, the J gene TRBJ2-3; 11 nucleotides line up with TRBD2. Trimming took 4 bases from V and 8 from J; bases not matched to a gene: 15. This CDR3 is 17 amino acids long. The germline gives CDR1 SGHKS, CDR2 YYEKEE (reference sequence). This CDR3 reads CASSPEGTSGSSGTQYL. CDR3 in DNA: TGTGCCAGCAGCCCTGAGGGTACTAGCGGGAGTAGCGGTACGCAGTATCTT.

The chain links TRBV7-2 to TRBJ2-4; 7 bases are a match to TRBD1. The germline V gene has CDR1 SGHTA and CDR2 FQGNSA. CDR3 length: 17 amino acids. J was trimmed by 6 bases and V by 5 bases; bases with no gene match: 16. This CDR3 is CASSRDSGGFAGNIQYF. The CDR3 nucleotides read TGTGCCAGCAGCCGGGACAGCGGCGGCTTTGCTGGAAACATTCAGTACTTC.